This T cell receptor beta chain was recovered during a study of control samples from healthy donors and cancer patients. The germline V gene has CDR1 MDHEN and CDR2 SYDVKM. V was trimmed by 4 bases and J by 3 bases, leaving 12 bases between them. CDR3 length equals 14 residues. Sequencing was performed with immunoSEQ multiplex PCR; in TCRdb, only in-frame clones are kept and a portion is missing. The data show tens of thousands of clones, about four fifths seen once. The sequenced sample was blood. This TCR was sampled from a man aged 45-60 years in good health. This chain joins TRBV28 and TRBJ1-2; D may be TRBD1 (6 bases). CDR3 sequence: CASSWRGGHYGYTF. The CDR3 DNA reads TGTGCCAGCAGTTGGAGAGGGGGGCACTATGGCTACACCTTC.